One sample yielded the 21 T cell receptor beta chains listed below, sequenced in a study of T cell responses to AZD1222 COVID-19 vaccine. Only in-frame clones appear in the TCRdb table, and some are missing; sequencing was by immunoSEQ multiplex PCR. The sample carries about 42,000 clones, over 70% recorded once. The sample was peripheral blood, taken 28 days after the second AZD1222 dose. These TCRs come from an adult who received the AZD1222 COVID-19 vaccine.

The J gene is TRBJ1-5, the V gene TRBV7-8; perhaps TRBD1 as D (5 bases). Germline CDR1 is SGHVS and CDR2 is FQNEAQ. This CDR3 has 13 residues. Trimming shortened V by 5 bases and J by 5 bases, and 10 bases separated the two germline ends. CDR3 DNA sequence: TGTGCCAGCAGCCCGGGGCGGGATCAGCCCCAGCATTTT. Amino acids: CASSPGRDQPQHF.

The chain couples TRBV19 to TRBJ2-5; TRBD2 matches at 8 bases. Germline V lookup: CDR1 LNHDA, CDR2 SQIVND (reference sequence). This CDR3 has 16 amino acids. The V segment lost 3 bases and the J segment 2 bases; nucleotides outside the gene matches: 8. The DNA for the CDR3 is TGTGCCAGTAGTATCGGGGGACTAGGTCGTCAAGAGACCCAGTACTTC. Protein: CASSIGGLGRQETQYF.

The chain carries TRBV4-1 and TRBJ1-1, with D maybe TRBD1 (5 bases). Per the germline V gene, CDR1 is MGHRA and CDR2 is YSYEKL. The V end lost 1 base, the J end lost 5 bases, and 14 bases lay between the germline ends. The CDR3 length is 15 residues. The DNA for the CDR3 is TGCGCCAGCAGCCAAGCCTGGCGGGGGAGAACTGAAGCTTTCTTT. It specifies CASSQAWRGRTEAFF.

The chain has TRBV3-1 (or the pseudogene TRBV3-2) and TRBJ1-2, with 7 bases identical to TRBD1. The length of the CDR3 is 13 residues. CDR1 and CDR2 (germline): LGHDT, YNNKEL (reference sequence). V was pared by 1 base and J by 8 bases, with 4 bases of the junction left unmatched. The CDR3 nucleotides read TGTGCCAGCAGCCAAGCTACAGGGGTAGGCTACACCTTC. Its protein is CASSQATGVGYTF.

The rearrangement uses TRBV13 and TRBJ1-1, with a possible D match to TRBD1 (6 bases). There are 16 residues in the CDR3. In germline, CDR1 is PRHDT, CDR2 FYEKMQ (reference sequence). V lost 2 bases and J 0 bases, leaving 13 bases between the germline ends. In DNA form, the CDR3 reads TGTGCCAGCAGCTTAAGAAGGGGGGTGGTGAACACTGAAGCTTTCTTT. Residues: CASSLRRGVVNTEAFF.

The chain joins TRBV11-2 to TRBJ1-1; TRBD1 matches 9 bases. V gave up 8 bases and J gave up 3 bases; unmatched junction bases: 13. Germline V gene sequence: CDR1 SGHAT, CDR2 FQNNGV. The CDR3 extends over 16 amino acids. The CDR3 sequence: CASALGQGSGDTEAFF. CDR3 nucleotide sequence: TGTGCCAGCGCGTTAGGACAGGGGAGTGGGGACACTGAAGCTTTCTTT.

The chain joins TRBV6-5 to TRBJ1-2; 7 nucleotides agree with TRBD1. Germline values: CDR1 MNHEY, CDR2 SVGAGI. After removal of 4 bases from V and 4 bases from J, the junction contained 3 bases not matched to a gene. This CDR3 comprises 13 residues. CDR3 DNA sequence: TGTGCCAGCAGTTCGGACAGGCTCTATGGCTACACCTTC. Its protein product is CASSSDRLYGYTF.

The chain recombines TRBV7-9 with TRBJ1-1; D call uncertain. Trimming left V 3 bases short and J 1 base short, with 6 bases between. In germline, CDR1 is SEHNR, CDR2 FQNEAQ (reference sequence). CDR3 size: 13 residues. The CDR3 loop reads CASSFGENTEAFF. The DNA for the CDR3 is TGTGCCAGCAGCTTCGGAGAGAACACTGAAGCTTTCTTT. The whole variable domain, remainder taken from reference TRBV7-9 and TRBJ1-1, is DTGVSQNPRHKITKRGQNVTFRCDPISEHNRLYWYRQTLGQGPEFLTYFQNEAQLEKSRLLSDRFSAERPKGSFSTLEIQRTEQGDSAMYLCASSFGENTEAFFGQGTRLTVV.

V and J are TRBV10-2 and TRBJ2-7; D is ambiguous. Germline loops: CDR1 WSHSY, CDR2 SAAADI. Trimming left V 5 bases short and J 3 bases short, with 11 bases between. The CDR3 has 13 residues. The CDR3 reads CASSSIGLYEQYF. The CDR3 DNA sequence: TGCGCCAGCAGTTCGATAGGGCTCTACGAGCAGTACTTC.

The chain couples TRBV19 to TRBJ1-1; D call uncertain. CDR1 and CDR2 (germline): LNHDA, SQIVND (reference sequence). The CDR3 consists of 11 residues. The ends were cut back, 3 bases at V and 7 bases at J, with 6 bases in the middle. The CDR3 loop is CASSIQSEAFF. The CDR3 coding sequence is TGTGCCAGTAGTATTCAGAGTGAAGCTTTCTTT.

The chain joins TRBV10-3 to TRBJ1-2; TRBD1 might be the D (5 bases). Deletions cut 8 bases from V and 7 bases from J, with 20 bases between. Germline V gene lookup returns CDR1 ENHRY and CDR2 SYGVKD. The CDR3 is 14 amino acids. The CDR3 here is CAIAAGDSPSGYTF. The CDR3 DNA reads as TGTGCCATCGCCGCGGGGGATAGTCCTAGTGGCTACACCTTC.

V gene TRBV5-4 combines with J gene TRBJ2-7, with D possibly TRBD2 on 5 matching bases. The CDR3 sequence is 13 residues long. Germline values: CDR1 SGHNT, CDR2 YYREEE (reference sequence). Trimming removed 4 bases from V and 5 bases from J, with 13 bases in between. The CDR3, as DNA: TGTGCCAGCAGCCCTCCCTCGGGGAACGAGCAGTACTTC. Encoded protein: CASSPPSGNEQYF.

The V gene is TRBV5-1, the J gene TRBJ2-3; 9 nucleotides align to TRBD2. Losses at the gene ends were 3 bases for V and 12 bases for J; bases not matched to a gene: 20. CDR1 SGHRS and CDR2 YFSETQ come from the germline V gene. This CDR3 contains 17 residues. As DNA, the CDR3 is TGCGCCAGCAGCTCGAGCCCTGGTGCTAGCGGGGCGATTCACCAGTATTTT. The encoded protein is CASSSSPGASGAIHQYF.

V gene TRBV6-5 combines with J gene TRBJ2-7; D may be TRBD2 (5 bases). The ends were cut back, 4 bases at V and 4 bases at J, with 11 bases in the middle. From germline, CDR1 is MNHEY and CDR2 SVGAGI. The CDR3 length is 13 residues. The CDR3 coding sequence is TGTGCCAGCAGTTCGACTACTTCTTACGAGCAGTACTTC. This encodes CASSSTTSYEQYF.

The J gene is TRBJ1-2, the V gene TRBV3-1 (or the pseudogene TRBV3-2); 11 bases fit TRBD1. The junction had 1 base not matched to a gene; V was cut back by 1 base and J by 3 bases. CDR1 and CDR2 from the germline V gene are LGHDT and YNNKEL (reference sequence). This CDR3 is 15 amino acids long. CDR3 DNA sequence: TGTGCCAGCAGCCAAGGGACAGGGGGCTACTATGGCTACACCTTC. It codes for CASSQGTGGYYGYTF.

The chain's CDR3 is CASSGTLEPEQFF. In nucleotides, the CDR3 is TGTGCCAGCAGCGGGACCCTAGAACCTGAGCAGTTCTTC. This chain uses TRBV9 with TRBJ2-1; D remains ambiguous. Trimming stripped 3 bases from V and 9 bases from J, with 13 bases between. Germline V gene sequence: CDR1 SGDLS, CDR2 YYNGEE. The CDR3 is made up of 13 amino acids.

This chain uses TRBV6-5 with TRBJ2-7; the D gene is possibly TRBD2 (6 bases). Germline CDR1 is MNHEY and CDR2 is SVGAGI. Trimming cost V 6 bases and J 2 bases, with 14 bases left between them. The CDR3 covers 14 residues. The CDR3 loop reads CASRTGGGTYEQYF. The CDR3 nucleotides are TGTGCCAGCAGGACCGGGGGAGGTACCTACGAGCAGTACTTC.

The chain links TRBV30 to TRBJ2-2; D remains ambiguous. Trimming left V 3 bases short and J 2 bases short, with 10 bases between. Germline CDR1 GTSNPN, CDR2 SVGIG (reference sequence). The CDR3 is 14 amino acids. CDR3 in DNA: TGTGCCTGGAGGCACTCGCAAAACACCGGGGAGCTGTTTTTT. It codes for CAWRHSQNTGELFF.

This chain joins TRBV3-1 (or the pseudogene TRBV3-2) and TRBJ2-5; 7 bases are shared with TRBD2. The CDR3 consists of 15 residues. The germline V gene encodes CDR1 LGHDT and CDR2 YNNKEL (reference sequence). After removal of 4 bases from V and 2 bases from J, the junction contained 7 bases not matched to a gene. The CDR3 loop is CASSPRPSGQETQYF. For the CDR3, the DNA is TGTGCCAGCAGCCCCCGACCTAGCGGTCAAGAGACCCAGTACTTC.

V and J are TRBV5-1 and TRBJ1-6; D gene ambiguous. The CDR3 consists of 15 residues. V gave up 4 bases and J gave up 4 bases, with 12 bases separating them. Per the germline V gene, CDR1 is SGHRS and CDR2 is YFSETQ. DNA for the CDR3: TGCGCCAGCAGCGCCAGGACGGATTATAATTCACCCCTCCACTTT. Protein product: CASSARTDYNSPLHF.

This chain links TRBV11-2 with TRBJ2-7, with a possible D match to TRBD2 (6 bases). The CDR3 extends over 12 amino acids. The V gene lost 0 bases and the J gene lost 11 bases, with 11 bases spanning the gap. The V gene's germline CDR1 is SGHAT and CDR2 FQNNGV. The CDR3 DNA is TGTGCCAGCAGCTTAGAAGCGGGCAGAGAGTACTTC. As protein: CASSLEAGREYF.